This T cell receptor beta chain was sequenced for a study of PD-L1 blockade in urothelial cancer. Study at large: Analyzed time points were 3 weeks (second dose) and 6 weeks after therapy began. Median T cell yield from blood was roughly 140,000.

CDR1 and CDR2 (germline): SGHAT, FQNNGV. V lost 1 base to trimming and J lost 0 bases; unmatched junction nucleotides: 7. The CDR3 extends over 18 amino acids. Remarks on this clone: The antigen remains undetermined.

Method: immunoSEQ multiplex PCR; TCRdb's copy keeps in-frame clones and lacks some. Here the sample spans some 120,000 clones, about 81% being singletons. General observations from the study: When pretreatment blood TCR clonality was below the median, it predicted better survival.

Time point given: pretreatment peripheral blood. Locally advanced or metastatic urothelial carcinoma affected the patients. Sequenced material: PBMCs, taken around atezolizumab (anti-PD-L1) treatment. The gene calls are TRBV11-2 and TRBJ2-7, with 12 bases that match TRBD2. The TCR sequence derives from a man aged 45 to 65 with urothelial cancer. The CDR3 loop is CASSLVTSGSSGSYEQYF. The CDR3 DNA reads TGTGCCAGCAGCTTAGTGACTAGCGGGAGTTCGGGCTCCTACGAGCAGTACTTC.